This T cell receptor beta chain comes out of a study of persistence of HIV-infected CD4 T cells. An overlapping HIV-1 Gag peptide pool stimulated these cells at about 0.9 ug/peptide/mL. CD4+ T cells upregulating both CD40 ligand and CD69 were sorted as responding cells. Sequencing used immunoSEQ version 4 in survey mode. Each sample used up to 1 ug genomic DNA diluted to approximately 9 ng/uL. Only in-frame clones appear in the TCRdb table, and some are missing; sequencing was by immunoSEQ multiplex PCR. The data hold about 30,000 clones, with roughly 70% observed a single time. The germline V and J ends were trimmed by 1 base and 8 bases, with 14 bases remaining between them. Germline CDR1 reads SGHNT; CDR2 reads YENEEA. The CDR3 spans 14 residues. This clone was seen a handful of times. Its antigen remains unknown.

This TCR was sampled from an adult man with HIV who was CMV-seropositive. The source material was CD4+ T cells sorted from PBMCs after approximately 20-hour stimulation, sampled from a patient who received antiretroviral therapy. V usage is TRBV11-3 and J usage is TRBJ1-2, with a possible D match to TRBD1 (5 bases). The DNA for the CDR3 is TGTGCCAGCAGCTTAGTATCGCCGGGGCTAGGCTACACCTTC. Translated: CASSLVSPGLGYTF.